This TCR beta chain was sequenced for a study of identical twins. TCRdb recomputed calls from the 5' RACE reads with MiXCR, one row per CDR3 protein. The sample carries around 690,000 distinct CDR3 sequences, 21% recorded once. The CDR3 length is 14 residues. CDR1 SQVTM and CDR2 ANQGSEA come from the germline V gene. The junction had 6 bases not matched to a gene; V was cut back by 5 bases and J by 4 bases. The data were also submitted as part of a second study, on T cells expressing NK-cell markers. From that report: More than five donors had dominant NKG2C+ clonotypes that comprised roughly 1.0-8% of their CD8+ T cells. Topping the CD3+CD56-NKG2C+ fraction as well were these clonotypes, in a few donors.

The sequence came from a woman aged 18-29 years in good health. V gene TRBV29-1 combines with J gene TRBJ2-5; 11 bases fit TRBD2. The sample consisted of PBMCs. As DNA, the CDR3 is TGCAGCGTTCCCCTAGCGGGGGGCCGAGAGACCCAGTACTTC. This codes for CSVPLAGGRETQYF.